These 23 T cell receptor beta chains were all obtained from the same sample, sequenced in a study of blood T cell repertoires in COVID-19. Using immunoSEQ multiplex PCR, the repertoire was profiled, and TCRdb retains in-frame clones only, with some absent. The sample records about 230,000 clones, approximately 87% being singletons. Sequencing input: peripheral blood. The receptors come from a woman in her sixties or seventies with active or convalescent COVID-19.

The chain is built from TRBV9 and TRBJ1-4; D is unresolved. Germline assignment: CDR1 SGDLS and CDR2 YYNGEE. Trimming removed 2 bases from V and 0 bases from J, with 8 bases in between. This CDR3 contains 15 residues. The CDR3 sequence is CASSVTSATNEKLFF. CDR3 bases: TGTGCCAGCAGCGTCACAAGTGCAACTAATGAAAAACTGTTTTTT.

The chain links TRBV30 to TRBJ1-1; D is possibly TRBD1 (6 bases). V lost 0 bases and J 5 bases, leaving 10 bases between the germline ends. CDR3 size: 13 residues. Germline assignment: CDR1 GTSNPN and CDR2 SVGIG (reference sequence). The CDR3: CAWSVLGGTEAFF. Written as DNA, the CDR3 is TGTGCCTGGAGTGTACTAGGGGGTACTGAAGCTTTCTTT.

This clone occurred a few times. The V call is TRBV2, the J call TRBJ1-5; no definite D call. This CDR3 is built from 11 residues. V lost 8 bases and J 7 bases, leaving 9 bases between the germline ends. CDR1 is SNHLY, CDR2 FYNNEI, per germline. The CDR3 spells CASGAHQPQHF. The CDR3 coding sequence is TGTGCCAGCGGAGCCCACCAGCCCCAGCATTTT.

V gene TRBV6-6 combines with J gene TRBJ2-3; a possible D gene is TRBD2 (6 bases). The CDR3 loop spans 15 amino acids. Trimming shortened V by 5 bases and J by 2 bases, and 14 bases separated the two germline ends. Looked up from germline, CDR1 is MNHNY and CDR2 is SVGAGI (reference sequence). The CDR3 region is CASSRAGLHTDTQYF. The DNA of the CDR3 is TGTGCCAGCAGTCGTGCGGGACTCCACACAGATACGCAGTATTTT.

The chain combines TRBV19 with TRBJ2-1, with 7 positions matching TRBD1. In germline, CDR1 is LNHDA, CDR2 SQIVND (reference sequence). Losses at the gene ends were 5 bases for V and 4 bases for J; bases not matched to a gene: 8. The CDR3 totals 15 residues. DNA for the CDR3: TGTGCCAGTAGTGCCGGGACAGAGCGATACAATGAGCAGTTCTTC. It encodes CASSAGTERYNEQFF.

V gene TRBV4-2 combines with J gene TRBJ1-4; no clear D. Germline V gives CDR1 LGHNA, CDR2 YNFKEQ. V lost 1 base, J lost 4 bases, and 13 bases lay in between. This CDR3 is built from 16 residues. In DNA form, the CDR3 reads TGTGCCAGCAGCCAAGGGTCAACAGCTTTTAATGAAAAACTGTTTTTT. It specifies CASSQGSTAFNEKLFF.

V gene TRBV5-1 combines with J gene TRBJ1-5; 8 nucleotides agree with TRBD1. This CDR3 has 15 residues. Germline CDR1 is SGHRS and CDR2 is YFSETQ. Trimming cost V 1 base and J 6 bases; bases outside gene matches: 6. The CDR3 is CASSLTGTGGQPQHF. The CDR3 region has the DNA TGCGCCAGCAGCTTGACAGGGACAGGAGGTCAGCCCCAGCATTTT.

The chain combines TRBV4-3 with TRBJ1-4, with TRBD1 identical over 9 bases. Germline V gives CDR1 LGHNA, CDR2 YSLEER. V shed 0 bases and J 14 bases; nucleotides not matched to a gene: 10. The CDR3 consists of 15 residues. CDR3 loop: CASSQEKKQGALLFF. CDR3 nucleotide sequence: TGCGCCAGCAGCCAAGAAAAGAAACAGGGGGCCCTCCTGTTTTTT.

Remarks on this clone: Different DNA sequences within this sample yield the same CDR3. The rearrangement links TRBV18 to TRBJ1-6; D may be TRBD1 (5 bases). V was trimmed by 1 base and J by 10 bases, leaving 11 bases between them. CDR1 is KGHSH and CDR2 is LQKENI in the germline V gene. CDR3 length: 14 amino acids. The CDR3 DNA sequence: TGTGCCAGCTCACCACGCCGGGAGGGGTCACCCCTCCACTTT. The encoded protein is CASSPRREGSPLHF.

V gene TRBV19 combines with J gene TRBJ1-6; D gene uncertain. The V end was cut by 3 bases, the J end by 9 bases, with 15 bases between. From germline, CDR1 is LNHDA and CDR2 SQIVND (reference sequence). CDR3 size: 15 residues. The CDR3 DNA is TGTGCCAGTAGTATGGTGCCCAACGGAGGTTCACCCCTCCACTTT. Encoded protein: CASSMVPNGGSPLHF.

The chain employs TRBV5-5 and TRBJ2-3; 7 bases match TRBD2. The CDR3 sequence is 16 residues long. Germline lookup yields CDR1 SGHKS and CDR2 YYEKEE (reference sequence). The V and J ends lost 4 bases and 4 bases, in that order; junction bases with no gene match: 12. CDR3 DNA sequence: TGTGCCAGCAGCAGCCACAGGACGGGAGGCCCAGATACGCAGTATTTT. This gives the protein CASSSHRTGGPDTQYF.

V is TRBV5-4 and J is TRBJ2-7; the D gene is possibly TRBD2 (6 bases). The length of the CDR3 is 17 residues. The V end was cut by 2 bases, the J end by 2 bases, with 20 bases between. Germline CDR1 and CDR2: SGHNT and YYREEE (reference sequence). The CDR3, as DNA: TGTGCCAGCAGCTTCGGACTCTCAGGACTACTGACCTACGAGCAGTACTTC. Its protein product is CASSFGLSGLLTYEQYF.

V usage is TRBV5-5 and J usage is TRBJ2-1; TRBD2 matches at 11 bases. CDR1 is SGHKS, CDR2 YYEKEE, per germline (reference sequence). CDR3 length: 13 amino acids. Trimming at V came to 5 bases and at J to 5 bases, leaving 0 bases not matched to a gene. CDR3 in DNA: TGTGCCAGCAGGACTAGCGGGAACAATGAGCAGTTCTTC. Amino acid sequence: CASRTSGNNEQFF.

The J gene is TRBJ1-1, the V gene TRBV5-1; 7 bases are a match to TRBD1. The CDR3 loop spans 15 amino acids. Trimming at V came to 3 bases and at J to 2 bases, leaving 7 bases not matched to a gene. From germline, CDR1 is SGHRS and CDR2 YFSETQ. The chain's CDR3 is CASSSETGVNTEAFF. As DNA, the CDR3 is TGCGCCAGCAGCTCCGAAACAGGGGTCAACACTGAAGCTTTCTTT.

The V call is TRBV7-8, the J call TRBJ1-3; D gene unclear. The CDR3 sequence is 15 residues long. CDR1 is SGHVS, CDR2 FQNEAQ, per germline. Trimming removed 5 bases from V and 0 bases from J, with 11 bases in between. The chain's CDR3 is CASSVRGSSGNTIYF. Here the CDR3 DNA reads TGTGCCAGCAGCGTCAGAGGCTCCTCTGGAAACACCATATATTTT. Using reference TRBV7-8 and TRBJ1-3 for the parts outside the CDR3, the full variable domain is GAGVSQSPRYKVAKRGQDVALRCDPISGHVSLFWYQQALGQGPEFLTYFQNEAQLDKSGLPSDRFFAERPEGSVSTLKIQRTQQEDSAVYLCASSVRGSSGNTIYFGEGSWLTVV.

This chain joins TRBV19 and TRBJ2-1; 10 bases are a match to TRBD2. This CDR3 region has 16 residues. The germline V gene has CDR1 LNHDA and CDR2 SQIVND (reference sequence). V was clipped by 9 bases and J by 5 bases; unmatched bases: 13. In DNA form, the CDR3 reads TGTGCCAGACTCCGGCCCCTAGCGGGGGTTGACAATGAGCAGTTCTTC. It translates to CARLRPLAGVDNEQFF.

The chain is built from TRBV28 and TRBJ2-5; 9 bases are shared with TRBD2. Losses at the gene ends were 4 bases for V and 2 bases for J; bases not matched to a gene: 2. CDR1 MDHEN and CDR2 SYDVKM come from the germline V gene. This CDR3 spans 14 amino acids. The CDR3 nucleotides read TGTGCCAGCAGTTACGGACTAGCGCAAGAGACCCAGTACTTC. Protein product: CASSYGLAQETQYF.

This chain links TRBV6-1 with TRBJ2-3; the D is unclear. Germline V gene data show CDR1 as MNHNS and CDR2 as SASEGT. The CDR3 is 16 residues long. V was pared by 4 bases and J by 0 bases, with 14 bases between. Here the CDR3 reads CASSGRASLSTDTQYF. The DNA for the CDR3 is TGTGCCAGCAGTGGCCGAGCCTCACTGAGCACAGATACGCAGTATTTT.

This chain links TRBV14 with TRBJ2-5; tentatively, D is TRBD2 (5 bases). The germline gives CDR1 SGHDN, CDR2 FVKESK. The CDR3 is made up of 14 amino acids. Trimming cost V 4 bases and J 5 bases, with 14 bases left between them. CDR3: CASSPPAWEETQYF. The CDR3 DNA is TGTGCCAGCAGCCCACCCGCGTGGGAGGAGACCCAGTACTTC.

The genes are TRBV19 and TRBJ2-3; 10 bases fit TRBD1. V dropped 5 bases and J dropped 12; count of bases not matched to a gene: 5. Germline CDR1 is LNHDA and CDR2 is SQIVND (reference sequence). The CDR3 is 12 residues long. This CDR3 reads CASSAGTGAQYF. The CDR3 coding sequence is TGTGCCAGTAGTGCCGGGACAGGGGCCCAGTATTTT.

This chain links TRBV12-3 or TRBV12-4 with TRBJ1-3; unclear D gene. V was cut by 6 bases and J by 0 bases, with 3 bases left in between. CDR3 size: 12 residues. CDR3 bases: TGTGCCAGCAGATACTCTGGAAACACCATATATTTT. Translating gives CASRYSGNTIYF.

The CDR3 DNA sequence: TGTGCCAGCAGCCTTACTAGCGGGGGGGCCAATGAGCAGTTCTTC. This encodes CASSLTSGGANEQFF. V usage is TRBV3-1 (or the pseudogene TRBV3-2) and J usage is TRBJ2-1, with 13 bases fitting TRBD2. Germline V CDR1 and CDR2: LGHDT, YNNKEL (reference sequence). The CDR3 runs 15 residues. The ends lost 4 bases at V and 6 bases at J; junction bases unmatched: 3.

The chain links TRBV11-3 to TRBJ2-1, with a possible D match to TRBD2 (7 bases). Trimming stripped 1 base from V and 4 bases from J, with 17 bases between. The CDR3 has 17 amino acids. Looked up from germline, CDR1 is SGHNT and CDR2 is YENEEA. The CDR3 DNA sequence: TGTGCCAGCAGCTTAGGTCGAGGGGGGGGCATATACAATGAGCAGTTCTTC. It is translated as CASSLGRGGGIYNEQFF.